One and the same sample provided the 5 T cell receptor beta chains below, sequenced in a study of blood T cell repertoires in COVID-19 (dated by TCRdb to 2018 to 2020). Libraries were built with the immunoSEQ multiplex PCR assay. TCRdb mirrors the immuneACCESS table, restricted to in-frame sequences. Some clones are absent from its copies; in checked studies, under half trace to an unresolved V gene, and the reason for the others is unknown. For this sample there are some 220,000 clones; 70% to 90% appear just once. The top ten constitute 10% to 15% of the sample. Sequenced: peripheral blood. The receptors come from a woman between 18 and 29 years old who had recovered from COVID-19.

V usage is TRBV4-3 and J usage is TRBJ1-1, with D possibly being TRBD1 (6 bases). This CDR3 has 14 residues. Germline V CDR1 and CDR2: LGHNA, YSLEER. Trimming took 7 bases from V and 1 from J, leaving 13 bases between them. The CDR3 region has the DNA TGCGCCAGCACCGGGGGGCAGGGGAACACTGAAGCTTTCTTT. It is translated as CASTGGQGNTEAFF.

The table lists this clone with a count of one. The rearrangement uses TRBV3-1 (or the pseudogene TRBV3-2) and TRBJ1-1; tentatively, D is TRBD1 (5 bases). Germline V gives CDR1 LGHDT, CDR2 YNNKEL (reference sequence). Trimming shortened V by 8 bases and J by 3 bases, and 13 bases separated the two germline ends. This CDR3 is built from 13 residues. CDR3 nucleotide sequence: TGTGCCAGCTGCAGGGTTGGGGACACTGAAGCTTTCTTT. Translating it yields CASCRVGDTEAFF.

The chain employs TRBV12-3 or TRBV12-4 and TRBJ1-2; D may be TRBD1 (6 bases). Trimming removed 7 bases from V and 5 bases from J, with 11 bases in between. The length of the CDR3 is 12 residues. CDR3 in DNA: TGTGCCAGCACTGTCGGACAGTATGGCTACACCTTC. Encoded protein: CASTVGQYGYTF.

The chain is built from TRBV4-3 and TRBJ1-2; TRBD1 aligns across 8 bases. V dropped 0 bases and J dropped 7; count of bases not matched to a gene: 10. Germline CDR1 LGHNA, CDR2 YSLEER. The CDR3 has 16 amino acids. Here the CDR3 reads CASSQDPRRGQGGYTF. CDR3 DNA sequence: TGCGCCAGCAGCCAAGACCCCCGCAGGGGGCAGGGTGGCTACACCTTC.

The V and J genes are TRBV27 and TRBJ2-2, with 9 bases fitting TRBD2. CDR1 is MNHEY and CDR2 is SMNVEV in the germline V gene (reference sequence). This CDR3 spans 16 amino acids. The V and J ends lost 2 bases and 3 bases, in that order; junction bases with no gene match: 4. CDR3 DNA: TGTGCCAGCAGTTTAAGGCGCGGGAGGGACACCGGGGAGCTGTTTTTT. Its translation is CASSLRRGRDTGELFF.